A single sample is the source of the 6 T cell receptor beta chains below, sequenced in a study of control samples from healthy donors and cancer patients. Only in-frame clones appear in the TCRdb table, and some are missing; sequencing was by immunoSEQ multiplex PCR. This table holds tens of thousands of clones, 85% to 90% found once. Sequencing used PBMCs. Source of these receptors: a woman between 40 and 50 years old with lung cancer.

V and J are TRBV11-3 and TRBJ2-6; D unresolved. The V gene's germline CDR1 is SGHNT and CDR2 YENEEA. This CDR3 is built from 14 residues. V dropped 6 bases and J dropped 4 bases, with 10 bases sitting between them. CDR3 DNA: TGTGCCAGCAGTGACTTCTCAGGGGCCAACGTCCTGACTTTC. It translates to CASSDFSGANVLTF. Based on the CDR3 plus reference TRBV11-3 and TRBJ2-6, the full variable domain is EAGVVQSPRYKIIEKKQPVAFWCNPISGHNTLYWYLQNLGQGPELLIRYENEEAVDDSQLPKDRFSAERLKGVDSTLKIQPAELGDSAVYLCASSDFSGANVLTFGAGSRLTVL.

V usage is TRBV27 and J usage is TRBJ1-5, with D perhaps matching TRBD1 (6 bases). CDR3 length: 18 residues. Germline V lookup: CDR1 MNHEY, CDR2 SMNVEV (reference sequence). Trimming removed 3 bases at V and 2 bases at J, with 20 bases between. Written as DNA, the CDR3 is TGTGCCAGCAGTTTGGCGGCAGGCCGGGGGGGGCGCAATCAGCCCCAGCATTTT. It translates to CASSLAAGRGGRNQPQHF.

The J gene is TRBJ1-2, the V gene TRBV20-1, with D possibly TRBD1 on 5 matching bases. Germline V lookup: CDR1 DFQATT, CDR2 SNEGSKA (reference sequence). Trimming removed 3 bases from V and 0 bases from J, with 11 bases in between. The CDR3 runs to 14 residues. The CDR3 DNA reads TGCAGTGCTAGTAGGGCAGGGTCTAACTATGGCTACACCTTC. Amino acids: CSASRAGSNYGYTF.

The genes are TRBV5-1 and TRBJ1-5; D might be TRBD1 (6 bases). V was shortened by 4 bases and J by 8 bases, with 16 bases between the two germline ends. Germline V gives CDR1 SGHRS, CDR2 YFSETQ. The CDR3 loop spans 14 amino acids. Here the CDR3 DNA reads TGCGCCAGCAGCGTTGACGGGACAAAGGAGCCCCAGCATTTT. Its translation is CASSVDGTKEPQHF.

The V gene is TRBV11-3, the J gene TRBJ2-1; D is uncertain. V lost 5 bases and J lost 5, with 16 bases in between. Germline CDR1 is SGHNT and CDR2 is YENEEA. The CDR3 sequence is 15 residues long. DNA of the CDR3: TGTGCCAGCAGCGCCCGGGCCCGTTTTGACAATGAGCAGTTCTTC. Translated, it gives CASSARARFDNEQFF.

This chain joins TRBV6-5 and TRBJ1-2; D possibly corresponds to TRBD1 (5 bases). V gave up 11 bases and J gave up 1 base, with 14 bases separating them. The CDR3 sequence is 13 residues long. Germline lookup yields CDR1 MNHEY and CDR2 SVGAGI. The CDR3 DNA sequence: TGTGCCTCCGGGGGGGGGTTTAACTATGGCTACACCTTC. It codes for CASGGGFNYGYTF.